The rows below give T cell receptor beta chains drawn from one sample of a study of monozygotic twins with inflammatory bowel disease. Following a re-call of the 5' RACE reads, TCRdb has one entry per CDR3 protein and lacks DNA. The sample has around 220,000 distinct CDR3 sequences. Sequences were obtained from blood. The source of these receptors is a human donor with ulcerative colitis or Crohn's disease, or a healthy co-twin of an affected twin (not recorded which). The CDR3 runs from the conserved cysteine through the conserved F or W.

>TRBV20-1|TRBJ2-5
CSARDVKGGPGETQYF
>TRBV6-5|TRBJ2-7
CASSYRDRYYEQYF
>TRBV6-1|TRBJ2-3
CASSWTSPDSDTQYF
>TRBV5-5|TRBJ2-5
CASTETGARETQYF
>TRBV7-6|TRBJ1-1
CASSPRDRHTEAFF
>TRBV30|TRBJ2-5
CAWSVFASAGETQYF
>TRBV19|TRBJ1-1
CASSLTGGGWPEAFF
>TRBV7-9|TRBJ1-2
CASSLDNTGYTF
>TRBV5-1|TRBJ2-2
CASSLEVAGGYTGELFF
>TRBV19|TRBJ1-2
CASIGSGATNYGYTF
>TRBV20-1|TRBJ1-2
CSARSSGSLFYGYTF
>TRBV6-2/TRBV6-3|TRBJ2-1
CASSSPLAASYNEQFF
>TRBV4-1|TRBJ2-7
CASSQEGVYEQYF
>TRBV6-5|TRBJ1-4
CASSNTGFTNEKLFF
>TRBV11-1|TRBJ1-2
CASSPEGWVTGNDYGYTF
>TRBV28|TRBJ2-3
CASSLADSRDTQYF
>TRBV12-5|TRBJ1-5
CASGLVAGNSNQPQHF
>TRBV29-1|TRBJ2-7
CSARGGTYEQYF
>TRBV6-5|TRBJ1-5
CASSQVVNQPQHF
>TRBV9|TRBJ1-2
CASSVGGGFNYGYTF
>TRBV5-4|TRBJ2-7
CASSSPLGQQDSYEQYF
>TRBV20-1|TRBJ1-1
CSARDRRQNTEAFF
>TRBV4-3|TRBJ1-4
CASSQGQGNEKLFF
>TRBV20-1|TRBJ2-1
CSASRLAGVNEQFF
>TRBV11-2|TRBJ1-2
CASSPRWQGADGYTF
>TRBV20-1|TRBJ1-2
CSARINNALGYTF
>TRBV21-1|TRBJ1-5
CASTTRGSGESNQPQHF
>TRBV11-2|TRBJ2-7
CASSLVGASGGASNEQYF
>TRBV5-1|TRBJ2-3
CASSLDIYLTDTQYF
>TRBV7-9|TRBJ1-5
CASSGGGSQPQHF
>TRBV7-9|TRBJ1-5
CASSSREEGKSNQPQHF
>TRBV18|TRBJ2-1
CASSPLSSGAYNEQFF
>TRBV30|TRBJ1-6
CAWTGVGELHF
>TRBV6-7|TRBJ2-1
CASSYSPYNEQFF